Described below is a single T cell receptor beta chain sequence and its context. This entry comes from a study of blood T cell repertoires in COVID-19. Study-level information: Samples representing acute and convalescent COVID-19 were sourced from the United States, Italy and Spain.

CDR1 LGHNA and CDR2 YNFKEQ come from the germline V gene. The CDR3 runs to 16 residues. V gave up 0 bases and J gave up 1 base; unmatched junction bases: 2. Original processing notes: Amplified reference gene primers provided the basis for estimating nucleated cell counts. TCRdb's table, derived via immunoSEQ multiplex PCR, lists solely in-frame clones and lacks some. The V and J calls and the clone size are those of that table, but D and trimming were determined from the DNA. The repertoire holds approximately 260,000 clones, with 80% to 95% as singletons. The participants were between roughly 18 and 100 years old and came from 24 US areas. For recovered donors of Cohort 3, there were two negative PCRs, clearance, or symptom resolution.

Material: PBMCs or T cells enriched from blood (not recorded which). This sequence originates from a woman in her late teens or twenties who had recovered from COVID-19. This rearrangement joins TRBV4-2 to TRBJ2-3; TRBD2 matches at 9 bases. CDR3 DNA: TGTGCCAGCAGCCAAGAGTCTAGCGGGGGCACAGATACGCAGTATTTT. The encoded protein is CASSQESSGGTDTQYF.